Listed below are T cell receptor beta chains from one sample, sequenced in a study of shared clonotypes between healthy human individuals. Only in-frame clones appear in the TCRdb table, and some are missing; sequencing was by immunoSEQ multiplex PCR. The table includes around 700,000 clones, roughly 78% detected once. The specimen was memory CD4+ T cells sorted from blood. Receptor source: a woman in her 30s in good health. Each CDR3 is given with its conserved first and last residue. D genes are given only for firm matches. A row's size may be missing; if present it is once, few, many or a size class.

clone_size: many; j_call: TRBJ2-2; d_call: NA; v_call: TRBV18; cdr3_aa: CASSPLGQGTTGELFF; cdr3_nt: TGTGCCAGCTCACCACTCGGTCAGGGAACTACCGGGGAGCTGTTTTTT
clone_size: NA; j_call: TRBJ1-2; d_call: NA; v_call: TRBV28; cdr3_aa: CASSLPRVAYGYTF; cdr3_nt: TGTGCCAGCAGTTTACCCCGTGTTGCCTATGGCTACACCTTC
clone_size: few; j_call: TRBJ1-2; d_call: NA; v_call: TRBV27; cdr3_aa: CASSLSGGAFGYTF; cdr3_nt: TGTGCCAGCAGTTTATCGGGGGGGGCTTTCGGCTACACCTTC
clone_size: NA; j_call: TRBJ2-7; d_call: TRBD1; v_call: TRBV6-5; cdr3_aa: CASSYASGGSYEQYF; cdr3_nt: TGTGCCAGCAGTTACGCGTCAGGGGGCTCCTACGAGCAGTACTTC
clone_size: NA; j_call: TRBJ2-3; d_call: NA; v_call: TRBV6-6; cdr3_aa: CASSSPQGVDDTQYF; cdr3_nt: TGTGCCAGCAGTAGCCCTCAGGGAGTCGATGATACGCAGTATTTT
clone_size: NA; j_call: TRBJ2-7; d_call: NA; v_call: TRBV6-1; cdr3_aa: CASQRDIGSYEQYF; cdr3_nt: TGTGCCAGTCAGCGGGACATCGGCTCCTACGAGCAGTACTTC
clone_size: NA; j_call: TRBJ1-6; d_call: TRBD1; v_call: TRBV4-1; cdr3_aa: CASSQGQVVSPLHF; cdr3_nt: TGCGCCAGCAGCCAGGGACAGGTAGTTTCACCCCTCCACTTT
clone_size: NA; j_call: TRBJ2-7; d_call: TRBD1; v_call: TRBV29-1; cdr3_aa: CSVDGQVGEQYF; cdr3_nt: TGCAGCGTTGATGGACAGGTCGGGGAGCAGTACTTC
clone_size: few; j_call: TRBJ2-7; d_call: NA; v_call: TRBV21-1; cdr3_aa: CASSKRLAGDKYEQYF; cdr3_nt: TGTGCCAGCAGCAAACGTCTAGCGGGAGACAAGTACGAGCAGTACTTC
clone_size: NA; j_call: TRBJ2-1; d_call: TRBD2; v_call: TRBV28; cdr3_aa: CASSSPFGTSRLAGLSYNEQFF; cdr3_nt: TGTGCCAGCAGCTCCCCTTTCGGGACATCGAGACTAGCGGGACTATCCTACAATGAGCAGTTCTTC
clone_size: NA; j_call: TRBJ2-3; d_call: TRBD2; v_call: TRBV5-1; cdr3_aa: CASSLTTSGSDTQYF; cdr3_nt: TGCGCCAGCAGCTTGACGACTAGCGGGTCAGATACGCAGTATTTT
clone_size: NA; j_call: TRBJ1-1; d_call: NA; v_call: TRBV7-9; cdr3_aa: CASSLEGLTGTEAFF; cdr3_nt: TGTGCCAGCAGCTTAGAGGGTCTTACGGGGACTGAAGCTTTCTTT
clone_size: NA; j_call: TRBJ2-7; d_call: TRBD1; v_call: TRBV27; cdr3_aa: CASSETGGIHEQYF; cdr3_nt: TGTGCCAGCAGCGAGACAGGGGGGATCCACGAGCAGTACTTC
clone_size: NA; j_call: TRBJ2-2; d_call: NA; v_call: TRBV2; cdr3_aa: CASRQRAGTGELFF; cdr3_nt: TGTGCCAGCAGGCAGAGGGCCGGGACCGGGGAGCTGTTTTTT
clone_size: NA; j_call: TRBJ1-1; d_call: NA; v_call: TRBV11-2; cdr3_aa: CASSHGAVNTEAFF; cdr3_nt: TGTGCCAGCAGCCATGGTGCGGTGAACACTGAAGCTTTCTTT
clone_size: few; j_call: TRBJ2-3; d_call: TRBD2; v_call: TRBV10-3; cdr3_aa: CAISETSGRAVDTQYF; cdr3_nt: TGTGCCATCAGTGAGACTAGCGGGAGGGCTGTAGATACGCAGTATTTT
clone_size: NA; j_call: TRBJ2-3; d_call: TRBD1; v_call: TRBV28; cdr3_aa: CASNLRQGADTQYF; cdr3_nt: TGTGCCAGCAATCTTAGACAGGGAGCAGATACGCAGTATTTT
clone_size: NA; j_call: TRBJ1-5; d_call: NA; v_call: TRBV7-8; cdr3_aa: CASRGDNLSNQPQHF; cdr3_nt: TGTGCCAGCAGAGGGGACAACCTTAGCAATCAGCCCCAGCATTTT
clone_size: NA; j_call: TRBJ2-6; d_call: NA; v_call: TRBV5-1; cdr3_aa: CASSSFGGSGANVLTF; cdr3_nt: TGCGCCAGCAGCTCCTTTGGGGGATCTGGGGCCAACGTCCTGACTTTC
clone_size: few; j_call: TRBJ2-5; d_call: TRBD2; v_call: TRBV11-2; cdr3_aa: CASSHNPAGGPRETQYF; cdr3_nt: TGTGCCAGCAGCCACAATCCGGCGGGAGGGCCCAGGGAGACCCAGTACTTC
clone_size: NA; j_call: TRBJ1-4; d_call: NA; v_call: TRBV6-5; cdr3_aa: CASSPGGKLFF; cdr3_nt: TGTGCCAGCAGTCCAGGAGGGAAACTGTTTTTT
clone_size: NA; j_call: TRBJ2-7; d_call: TRBD1; v_call: TRBV5-1; cdr3_aa: CASSSGQGSYEQYF; cdr3_nt: TGCGCCAGCAGCTCGGGACAGGGGAGCTACGAGCAGTACTTC
clone_size: NA; j_call: TRBJ2-7; d_call: NA; v_call: TRBV11-2; cdr3_aa: CASSLDQPRINEQYF; cdr3_nt: TGTGCCAGCAGCTTAGATCAGCCTAGAATTAACGAGCAGTACTTC
clone_size: few; j_call: TRBJ2-2; d_call: NA; v_call: TRBV28; cdr3_aa: CASSVPATYGELFF; cdr3_nt: TGTGCCAGCAGTGTCCCCGCTACATACGGGGAGCTGTTTTTT
clone_size: NA; j_call: TRBJ2-1; d_call: TRBD2; v_call: TRBV7-2; cdr3_aa: CASSLVALTSGEQFF; cdr3_nt: TGTGCCAGCAGCTTAGTCGCCCTGACTAGCGGTGAGCAGTTCTTC
clone_size: NA; j_call: TRBJ2-1; d_call: NA; v_call: TRBV7-9; cdr3_aa: CASSLWRNGVNEQFF; cdr3_nt: TGTGCCAGCAGCTTGTGGCGAAATGGGGTAAATGAGCAGTTCTTC
clone_size: few; j_call: TRBJ2-4; d_call: TRBD2; v_call: TRBV2; cdr3_aa: CASRMGLAGGPYPKNIQYF; cdr3_nt: TGTGCCAGCAGGATGGGACTAGCGGGAGGGCCTTACCCCAAAAACATTCAGTACTTC